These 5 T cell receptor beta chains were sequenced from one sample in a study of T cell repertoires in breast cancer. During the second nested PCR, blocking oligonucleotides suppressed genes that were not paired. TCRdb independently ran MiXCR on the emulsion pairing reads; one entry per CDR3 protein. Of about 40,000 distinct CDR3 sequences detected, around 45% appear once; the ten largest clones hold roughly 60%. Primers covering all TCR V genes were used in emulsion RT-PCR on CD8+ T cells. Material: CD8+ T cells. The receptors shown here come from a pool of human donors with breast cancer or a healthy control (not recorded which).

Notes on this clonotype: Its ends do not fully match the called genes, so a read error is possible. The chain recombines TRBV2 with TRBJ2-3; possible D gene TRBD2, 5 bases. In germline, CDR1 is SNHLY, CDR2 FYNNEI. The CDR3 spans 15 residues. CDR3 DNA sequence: TGTGCCAACAGTGTTTGGGTAGCGAGCACAGATACGCAGTATTTT. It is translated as CANSVWVASTDTQYF.

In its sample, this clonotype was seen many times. The CDR3 loop is CASRLQGITTDTQYF. The CDR3, as DNA: TGTGCCAGCAGACTACAAGGGATCACCACAGATACGCAGTATTTT. The chain has TRBV6-2 or TRBV6-3 and TRBJ2-3; D unclear. The germline V and J ends were trimmed by 6 bases and 2 bases, with 15 bases remaining between them. The CDR3 totals 15 residues. Germline V gene sequence: CDR1 MNHEY, CDR2 SVGEGT.

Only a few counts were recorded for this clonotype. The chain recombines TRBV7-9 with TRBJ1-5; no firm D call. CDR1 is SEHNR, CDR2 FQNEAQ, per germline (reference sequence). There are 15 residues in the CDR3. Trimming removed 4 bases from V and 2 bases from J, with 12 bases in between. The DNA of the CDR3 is TGTGCCAGCAGCTCCACAAGCGCGGGCAATCAGCCCCAGCATTTT. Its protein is CASSSTSAGNQPQHF.

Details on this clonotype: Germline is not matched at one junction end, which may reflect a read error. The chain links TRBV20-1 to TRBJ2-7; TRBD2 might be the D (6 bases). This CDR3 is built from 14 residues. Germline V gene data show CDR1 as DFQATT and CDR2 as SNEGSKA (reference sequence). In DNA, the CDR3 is TGCAGTGCCCTCAGACCGGGAGTACCCTACAAGCAGCACTTC. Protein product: CSALRPGVPYKQHF.

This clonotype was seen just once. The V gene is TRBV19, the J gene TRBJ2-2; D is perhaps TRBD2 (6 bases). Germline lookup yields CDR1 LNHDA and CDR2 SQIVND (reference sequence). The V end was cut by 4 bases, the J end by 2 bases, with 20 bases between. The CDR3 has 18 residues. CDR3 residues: CASSTPAGRWGNTGELFF. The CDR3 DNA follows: TGTGCCAGTAGTACCCCCGCGGGGCGTTGGGGAAACACCGGGGAGCTGTTTTTT.